This entry is about one TCR beta chain. Per germline, CDR1 SNHLY and CDR2 FYNNEI. V lost 11 bases, J lost 3 bases, and 5 bases stayed unmatched. The CDR3 sequence is 12 residues long. As processed by the authors: Estimates of nucleated cell counts were drawn from the amplification of reference gene primers. Assay used: immunoSEQ multiplex PCR; TCRdb lists only in-frame clones, some missing. The DNA was the basis for D and trimming; V, J and clone size are from that table. The data contain about 170,000 clones, approximately 77% of them singletons. The entry originates in a study of blood T cell repertoires in COVID-19. About the study: Specimens from acute and convalescent COVID-19 originated in the United States, Italy and Spain. Sources were T cells, B-cell-depleted T cells, or PBMCs; the material itself was cDNA or gDNA.

The rearrangement joins TRBV2 to TRBJ1-2; 8 bases are a match to TRBD1. The TCR originated in an elderly woman with active or convalescent COVID-19. Input material: peripheral blood. CDR3 nucleotide sequence: TGTGCCTCCCACAGGGGGGACTATGGCTACACCTTC. It yields the protein CASHRGDYGYTF.